This T cell receptor beta chain derives from a study of blood T cell repertoires in COVID-19. Study-wide context: The cDNA or gDNA used as material had been derived from T cells, B-cell-depleted T cells, or PBMCs.

In the original analysis: Reference gene primer amplification in the assay estimated nucleated cell counts. The table came from immunoSEQ multiplex PCR; TCRdb's copy has only in-frame clones and leaves some out. V, J and clone size are those of that table, while D and trimming were read from the DNA. The table has under 55,000 clones, roughly 90% seen once. V was shortened by 4 bases and J by 0 bases, with 10 bases between the two germline ends. The CDR3 totals 14 residues. CDR1 SGHRS and CDR2 YFSETQ come from the germline V gene. Sequenced: peripheral blood. The TCR comes from a human donor in a cohort sampled during active COVID-19. The genes are TRBV5-1 and TRBJ1-2; D gene unclear. CDR3 protein: CASSPPGANYGYTF. CDR3 sequence (DNA): TGCGCCAGCAGCCCCCCTGGAGCTAACTATGGCTACACCTTC.